The sample holds many counts of the clone carrying this TCR beta chain. Its specificity is not known. TCRdb re-called the reads through MiXCR, storing one row per CDR3 protein. The table lists some 220,000 distinct CDR3 sequences, roughly an eighth of them singletons. This sample was included in a study of T cell repertoires in cytomegalovirus infection. Study at large: An indication of both CMV infection and matching HLA type came from public TCR beta signatures. General study results and limits: People with CMV and the relevant HLA were identified by cumulative public TCR beta family frequency. Ex vivo, HLA-C-restricted CMV-specific TCR beta clonotypes prevailed over the rest of the response.

The CDR3 length is 15 residues. V lost 4 bases to trimming and J lost 2 bases, with 11 bases between them. Germline V gene lookup returns CDR1 ENHRY and CDR2 SYGVKD. The rearrangement links TRBV10-3 to TRBJ1-4, with D unclear. The sequenced material came from PBMCs. The sequence derives from a human donor in good health (CMV status not recorded). Some clones in this sample may be carry-over from other donors' samples. CDR3 sequence: CAISADTSTNEKLFF. CDR3 coding DNA: TGTGCCATCAGTGCTGACACCTCGACTAATGAAAAACTGTTTTTT.